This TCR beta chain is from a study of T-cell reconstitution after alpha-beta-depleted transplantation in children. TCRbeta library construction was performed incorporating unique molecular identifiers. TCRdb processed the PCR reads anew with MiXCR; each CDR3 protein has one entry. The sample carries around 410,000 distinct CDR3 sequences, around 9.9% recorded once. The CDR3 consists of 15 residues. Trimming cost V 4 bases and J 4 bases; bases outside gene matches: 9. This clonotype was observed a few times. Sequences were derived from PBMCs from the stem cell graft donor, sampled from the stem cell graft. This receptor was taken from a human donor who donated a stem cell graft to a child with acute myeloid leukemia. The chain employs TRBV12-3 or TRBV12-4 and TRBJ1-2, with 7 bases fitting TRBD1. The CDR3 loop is CASSSPTGPLYGYTF. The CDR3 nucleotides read TGTGCCAGCAGTTCCCCGACAGGGCCCCTCTATGGCTACACCTTC.